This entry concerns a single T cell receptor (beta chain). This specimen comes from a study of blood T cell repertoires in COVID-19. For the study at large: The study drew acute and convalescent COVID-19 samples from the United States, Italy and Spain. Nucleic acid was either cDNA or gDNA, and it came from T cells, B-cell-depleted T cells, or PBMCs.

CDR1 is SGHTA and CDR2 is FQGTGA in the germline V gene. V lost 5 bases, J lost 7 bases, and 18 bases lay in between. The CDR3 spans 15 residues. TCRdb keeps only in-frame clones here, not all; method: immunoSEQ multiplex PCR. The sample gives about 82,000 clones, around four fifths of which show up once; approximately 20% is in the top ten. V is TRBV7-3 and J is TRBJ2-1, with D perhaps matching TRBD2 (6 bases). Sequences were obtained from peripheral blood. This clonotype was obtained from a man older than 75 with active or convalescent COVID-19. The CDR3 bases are TGTGCCAGCAGCCGACGGAGGGAAAATAGGAATGAGCAGTTCTTC. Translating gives CASSRRRENRNEQFF. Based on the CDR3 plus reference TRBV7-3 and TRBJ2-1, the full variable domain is GAGVSQTPSNKVTEKGKYVELRCDPISGHTALYWYRQSLGQGPEFLIYFQGTGAADDSGLPNDRFFAVRPEGSVSTLKIQRTERGDSAVYLCASSRRRENRNEQFFGPGTRLTVL.